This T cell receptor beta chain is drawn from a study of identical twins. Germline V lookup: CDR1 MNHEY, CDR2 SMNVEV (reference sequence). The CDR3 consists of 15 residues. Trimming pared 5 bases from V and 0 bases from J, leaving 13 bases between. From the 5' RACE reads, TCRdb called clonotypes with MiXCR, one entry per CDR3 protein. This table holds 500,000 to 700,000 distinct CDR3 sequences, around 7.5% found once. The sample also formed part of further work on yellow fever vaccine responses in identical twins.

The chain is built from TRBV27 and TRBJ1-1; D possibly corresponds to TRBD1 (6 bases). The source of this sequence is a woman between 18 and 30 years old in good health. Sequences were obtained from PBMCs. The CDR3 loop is CASSQDRALNTEAFF. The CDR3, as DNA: TGTGCCAGCAGTCAGGACAGAGCTTTGAACACTGAAGCTTTCTTT.